This record concerns one TCR beta chain sequence. Its antigen remains unidentified. The source of the sample is a study of PD-L1 blockade in urothelial cancer. Looking at the study overall: Analyses used blood from 3 weeks (second dose) and 6 weeks after treatment start. A median of roughly 150,000 T cells was found in the blood samples. Regarding the study as a whole: Patients who had durable benefit saw their tumor-associated blood clones expand more at 3 weeks.

Time point of the sample: pretreatment peripheral blood. The V and J ends lost 1 base and 6 bases respectively, with 12 bases between them. Per the germline V gene, CDR1 is SGHNT and CDR2 is YYREEE (reference sequence). The CDR3 sequence is 14 residues long. Profiling relied on immunoSEQ multiplex PCR, and the TCRdb table lists in-frame clones only, not all of them. The sample yields 70,000 to 80,000 clones, just under 85% seen once. This chain uses TRBV5-4 with TRBJ2-3; D not certain. This material consisted of PBMCs, taken around atezolizumab (anti-PD-L1) treatment. This TCR was sampled from a man aged 35 to 55 with urothelial cancer. CDR3 protein: CASSLNSPADTQYF. DNA of the CDR3: TGTGCCAGCAGCTTGAACAGTCCCGCGGATACGCAGTATTTT. Drawing the rest from reference TRBV5-4 and TRBJ2-3, the complete variable domain is ETGVTQSPTHLIKTRGQQVTLRCSSQSGHNTVSWYQQALGQGPQFIFQYYREEENGRGNFPPRFSGLQFPNYSSELNVNALELDDSALYLCASSLNSPADTQYFGPGTRLTVL.